A selection of T cell receptor beta chains follows, all from one sample in a study of molecular identifiers for immune sequencing clone quantification. MiXCR, run by TCRdb on the PCR reads, gives a single entry per CDR3 protein. In the table there are some 65,000 distinct CDR3 sequences, about 18% of which are singletons. Sequenced: naive CD8+ T cells from blood, with Jurkat cell RNA spiked in. The receptors were sampled from a human donor in good health. Some libraries in this study had Jurkat cell RNA spiked in. CDR3s include the opening cysteine and the closing phenylalanine or tryptophan.

v_call,j_call,cdr3_aa
TRBV9,TRBJ2-1,CASSAHLRYPSYNEQFF
TRBV24-1,TRBJ1-2,CATSDFDGDYGYTF
TRBV19,TRBJ1-1,CASSAWSRTEAFF
TRBV6-2/TRBV6-3,TRBJ2-5,CASSYGGYKETQYF
TRBV7-8,TRBJ2-3,CASSSLDVWREGLMVGTDTQYF
TRBV19,TRBJ2-2,CASSVVGLGELFF
TRBV7-9,TRBJ2-7,CASSLPAGASSYEQYF
TRBV29-1,TRBJ2-3,CSVEGWEEVDTQYF
TRBV12-3/TRBV12-4,TRBJ2-7,CASGTGLPREEQYF
TRBV11-3,TRBJ2-1,CASSGVGQDEQFF
TRBV3-1,TRBJ1-6,CASSPRDRFYNSPLHF
TRBV2,TRBJ1-2,CASSLTGAVNYGYTF
TRBV11-2,TRBJ1-4,CASSDRGRGDEKLFF
TRBV9,TRBJ2-2,CASSAANTGELFF
TRBV7-6,TRBJ2-1,CASSNLRDSGNEQFF
TRBV5-5,TRBJ2-7,CASSYTGGTLYEQYF
TRBV4-3,TRBJ2-7,CASSQDSRDYERYF
TRBV23-1,TRBJ1-1,CASRRQATQEDTEAFF
TRBV6-5,TRBJ2-2,CASSYGAGTGELFF
TRBV19,TRBJ2-7,CASSIDQDSVYYEQYF
TRBV4-3,TRBJ2-3,CASSQDLNPVAGARYTDTQYF
TRBV5-4,TRBJ2-3,CASSLRTGWASDTQYF
TRBV12-2,TRBJ2-5,CASRSRGEAGETETQYF
TRBV15,TRBJ2-3,CATSRMEGSSTDTQYF
TRBV7-9,TRBJ1-5,CASSEHAGTGNSNQPQHF
TRBV20-1,TRBJ2-1,CSARRPGLAGASYNEQFF
TRBV5-4,TRBJ1-1,CASSLGFGQIGTEAFF